The 19 T cell receptor beta chains in this list originate from one sample, sequenced in a study of blood T cell repertoires in COVID-19. The repertoire was sequenced with immunoSEQ multiplex PCR; TCRdb's copy has only in-frame clones and lacks some. This table has about 130,000 clones, around 80% appearing once. The specimen was peripheral blood. The receptors derive from a woman aged 45-59 years with acute or convalescent COVID-19.

A note on this clone: Other DNA sequences from this sample encode an identical CDR3 as well. V gene TRBV11-2 combines with J gene TRBJ1-2; 8 bases line up with TRBD1. After removal of 0 bases from V and 5 bases from J, the junction contained 8 bases not matched to a gene. CDR1 is SGHAT, CDR2 FQNNGV, per germline. This CDR3 region has 16 residues. DNA of the CDR3: TGTGCCAGCAGCTTAGATGCAGGGACAGGAATTTATGGCTACACCTTC. Its protein product is CASSLDAGTGIYGYTF.

This clone appeared a few times. This chain connects TRBV11-2 to TRBJ1-1, with D maybe TRBD1 (5 bases). This CDR3 comprises 12 residues. The V end lost 5 bases, the J end lost 8 bases, and 12 bases lay between the germline ends. Germline loops: CDR1 SGHAT, CDR2 FQNNGV. CDR3 sequence reads: CASSLAGTEAFF. The CDR3 coding sequence is TGTGCCAGCAGCCTTGCGGGGACCGAAGCTTTCTTT.

The chain has TRBV18 and TRBJ1-1; 10 nucleotides agree with TRBD1. The V gene end was trimmed by 3 bases and the J gene end by 10 bases; junction bases not matched to a gene: 8. In germline, CDR1 is KGHSH, CDR2 LQKENI. The CDR3 length is 14 residues. The CDR3 coding sequence is TGTGCCAGCTCACCGACAGGGGGCGAAGTGAGAGCTTTCTTT. It specifies CASSPTGGEVRAFF. The full variable domain, with the rest looked up from reference TRBV18 and TRBJ1-1, is NAGVMQNPRHLVRRRGQEARLRCSPMKGHSHVYWYRQLPEEGLKFMVYLQKENIIDESGMPKERFSAEFPKEGPSILRIQQVVRGDSAAYFCASSPTGGEVRAFFGQGTRLTVV.

The chain links TRBV7-8 to TRBJ1-4; 9 bases map to TRBD1. Germline CDR1 SGHVS, CDR2 FQNEAQ. This CDR3 is built from 16 residues. The J segment lost 8 bases and the V segment lost 5 bases, leaving 12 bases of the junction unmatched. The CDR3 reads CASSPTNRGRGEKLFF. The CDR3, as DNA: TGTGCCAGCAGCCCTACAAACAGGGGGCGTGGGGAAAAACTGTTTTTT.

Concerning this clone itself: In the same sample, other DNA sequences code for this CDR3. This chain joins TRBV9 and TRBJ1-5; unclear D gene. The CDR3 has 14 amino acids. Germline V gene lookup returns CDR1 SGDLS and CDR2 YYNGEE. V dropped 5 bases and J dropped 0 bases, with 9 bases sitting between them. This CDR3 is CASSAAYSNQPQHF. CDR3 nucleotides: TGTGCCAGCAGTGCGGCCTATAGCAATCAGCCCCAGCATTTT.

CDR3 DNA: TGTGCCAGCAGTCCGGACAGAAACACCGGGGAGCTGTTTTTT. The encoded protein is CASSPDRNTGELFF. The chain links TRBV27 to TRBJ2-2, with D maybe TRBD1 (6 bases). From germline, CDR1 is MNHEY and CDR2 SMNVEV (reference sequence). The V gene lost 5 bases and the J gene lost 2 bases, with 9 bases spanning the gap. This CDR3 is built from 14 residues.

The chain has TRBV5-4 and TRBJ1-6; 7 bases line up with TRBD1. The CDR3 contains 17 residues. The ends lost 4 bases at V and 2 bases at J; junction bases unmatched: 9. Germline CDR1 reads SGHNT; CDR2 reads YYREEE (reference sequence). The CDR3 is CASSQEGGTAYNSPLHF. The CDR3 DNA reads as TGTGCCAGCAGCCAAGAAGGGGGCACGGCCTATAATTCACCCCTCCACTTT.

This clone has just a few counts. The V gene is TRBV11-1, the J gene TRBJ1-1, with D tentatively TRBD1 (5 bases). The CDR3 has 12 amino acids. V was cut by 6 bases and J by 7 bases, with 12 bases left in between. Germline loops: CDR1 SGHAT, CDR2 FQDESV (reference sequence). CDR3 DNA sequence: TGTGCCAGCAGACATGACAGCATTGAAGCTTTCTTT. Its protein product is CASRHDSIEAFF.

This clone was detected once. CDR3 residues: CASSTGLLQETQYF. For the CDR3, the DNA is TGTGCCAGCAGCACCGGACTATTACAAGAGACCCAGTACTTC. The chain combines TRBV13 with TRBJ2-5, with a weak D call TRBD2 (6 bases). Germline lookup yields CDR1 PRHDT and CDR2 FYEKMQ (reference sequence). Trimming pared 5 bases from V and 2 bases from J, leaving 12 bases between. The CDR3 is 14 amino acids. Full variable domain (remainder filled in from reference TRBV13 and TRBJ2-5): AAGVIQSPRHLIKEKRETATLKCYPIPRHDTVYWYQQGPGQDPQFLISFYEKMQSDKGSIPDRFSAQQFSDYHSELNMSSLELGDSALYFCASSTGLLQETQYFGPGTRLLVL.

The chain recombines TRBV5-1 with TRBJ2-3, with D possibly being TRBD2 (6 bases). Germline lookup yields CDR1 SGHRS and CDR2 YFSETQ. The CDR3 runs 14 residues. V was pared by 3 bases and J by 6 bases, with 14 bases between. The CDR3 nucleotides read TGCGCCAGCAGCTCGGGGGTGCCCATGGATACGCAGTATTTT. Its translation is CASSSGVPMDTQYF.

The chain carries TRBV5-1 and TRBJ1-1; D unresolved. The CDR3 has 14 residues. Per germline, CDR1 SGHRS and CDR2 YFSETQ. V was shortened by 4 bases and J by 7 bases, with 17 bases between the two germline ends. CDR3 in amino acids: CASSLQDGAFEAFF. CDR3 bases: TGCGCCAGCAGCCTTCAAGACGGAGCCTTTGAAGCTTTCTTT.

The chain is built from TRBV6-5 and TRBJ1-2; possibly TRBD1 for D (5 bases). Germline values: CDR1 MNHEY, CDR2 SVGAGI. CDR3 size: 14 residues. Trimming pared 6 bases from V and 6 bases from J, leaving 17 bases between. CDR3 nucleotides: TGTGCCAGCAGGAAGGGTGGGACTGACGATGGCTACACCTTC. Residues: CASRKGGTDDGYTF.

This clone has only a few counts. CDR3 nucleotides: TGTGCCAGCAGCGCATCAGGGGGGAGCAATCAGCCCCAGCATTTT. Protein sequence: CASSASGGSNQPQHF. V is TRBV7-6 and J is TRBJ1-5, with 7 nucleotides matching TRBD1. CDR1 is SGHVS and CDR2 is FNYEAQ in the germline V gene. This CDR3 has 15 amino acids. Unmatched junction bases numbered 5, after V lost 5 bases and J lost 1 base.

This chain connects TRBV3-1 (or the pseudogene TRBV3-2) to TRBJ2-4, with a tentative D call TRBD1 (5 bases). This CDR3 has 14 amino acids. Germline V lookup: CDR1 LGHDT, CDR2 YNNKEL (reference sequence). V was trimmed by 3 bases and J by 3 bases, leaving 9 bases between them. CDR3 nucleotide sequence: TGTGCCAGCAGCCACCAGCAGGGCAAAAACATTCAGTACTTC. Amino acid sequence: CASSHQQGKNIQYF.

This chain joins TRBV10-3 and TRBJ2-3; 10 bases match TRBD2. The trim removed 2 bases at V and 6 bases at J, leaving 5 bases unmatched. Germline-derived CDR1 and CDR2 are ENHRY and SYGVKD. The length of the CDR3 is 15 residues. The CDR3 sequence: CAISEEREGEDTQYF. In DNA, the CDR3 is TGTGCCATCAGTGAGGAGCGGGAGGGGGAGGATACGCAGTATTTT.

The rearrangement links TRBV27 to TRBJ2-1; TRBD2 aligns across 11 bases. Germline loops: CDR1 MNHEY, CDR2 SMNVEV (reference sequence). V lost 6 bases and J lost 5; bases outside the gene matches: 9. The CDR3 consists of 16 residues. The CDR3 DNA sequence: TGTGCCAGCAGCAATAGCGGGAGGGGACGAAACAATGAGCAGTTCTTC. The encoded protein is CASSNSGRGRNNEQFF.

The chain employs TRBV7-8 and TRBJ1-4; 10 bases are a match to TRBD1. Germline CDR1 SGHVS, CDR2 FQNEAQ. This CDR3 is built from 14 residues. Losses at the gene ends were 5 bases for V and 7 bases for J; bases not matched to a gene: 4. The CDR3 here is CASSLTGGGEKLFF. In DNA, the CDR3 is TGTGCCAGCAGCCTGACAGGGGGCGGTGAAAAACTGTTTTTT.

This clone was detected a few times. This chain connects TRBV7-9 to TRBJ1-1; TRBD1 is a possible D gene (5 bases). The germline CDR1 and CDR2 sequences are SEHNR and FQNEAQ (reference sequence). V was pared by 6 bases and J by 4 bases, with 15 bases between. CDR3 size: 14 residues. The CDR3 sequence: CASRLGLGGTEAFF. Here the CDR3 DNA reads TGTGCCAGCAGATTGGGCCTCGGGGGCACTGAAGCTTTCTTT.

The genes are TRBV15 and TRBJ1-3, with no clear D. Between the trimmed V and J ends, which lost 0 bases and 0 bases, there was a span of 9 bases. Germline V CDR1 and CDR2: LNHNV, YYDKDF (reference sequence). The CDR3 covers 16 residues. CDR3 DNA: TGTGCCACCAGCAGAGATTTGGGCAGCTCTGGAAACACCATATATTTT. It is translated as CATSRDLGSSGNTIYF.